This record looks at one TCR beta chain sequence and its context. Survey-level immunoSEQ sequencing profiled the TCR beta repertoire. Generated by immunoSEQ multiplex PCR, the TCRdb table keeps only in-frame clones and is missing some. The sample gives roughly 68,000 clones, just over 90% of which show up once; 4% to 4.5% is in the top ten. Sequenced material: PBMCs. The TCR originated in a man aged 40-49 years with rheumatoid arthritis.

The CDR3: CSVADDNTDTQYF. In nucleotides, the CDR3 is TGCAGCGTTGCGGATGACAACACAGATACGCAGTATTTT. The rearrangement links TRBV29-1 to TRBJ2-3; no definite D call. Germline V gene data show CDR1 as SQVTM and CDR2 as ANQGSEA. The CDR3 length is 13 residues. With 4 bases removed from V and 2 bases from J, the gap between germline ends came to 10 bases.